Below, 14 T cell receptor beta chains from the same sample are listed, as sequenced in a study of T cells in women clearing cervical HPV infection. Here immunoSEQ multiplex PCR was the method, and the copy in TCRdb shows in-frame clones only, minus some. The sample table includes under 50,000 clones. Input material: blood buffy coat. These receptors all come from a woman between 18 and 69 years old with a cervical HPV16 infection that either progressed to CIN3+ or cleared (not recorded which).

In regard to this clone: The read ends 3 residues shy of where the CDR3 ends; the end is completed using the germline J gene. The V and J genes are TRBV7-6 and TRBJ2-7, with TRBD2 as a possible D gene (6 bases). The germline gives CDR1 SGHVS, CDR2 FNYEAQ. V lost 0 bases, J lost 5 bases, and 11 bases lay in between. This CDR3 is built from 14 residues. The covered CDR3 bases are TGTGCCAGCAGCTTAGCTGGGGGGAGCAACGAG. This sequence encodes CASSLAGGSNE. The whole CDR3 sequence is CASSLAGGSNEQYF.

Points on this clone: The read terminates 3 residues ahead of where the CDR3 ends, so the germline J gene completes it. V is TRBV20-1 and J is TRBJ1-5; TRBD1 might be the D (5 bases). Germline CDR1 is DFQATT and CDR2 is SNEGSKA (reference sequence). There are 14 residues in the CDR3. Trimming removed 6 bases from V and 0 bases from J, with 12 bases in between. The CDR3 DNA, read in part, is TGCAGTGCCCTTCGGGGGGGTAGCAATCAGCCC. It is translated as CSALRGGSNQP. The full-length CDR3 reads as CSALRGGSNQPQHF.

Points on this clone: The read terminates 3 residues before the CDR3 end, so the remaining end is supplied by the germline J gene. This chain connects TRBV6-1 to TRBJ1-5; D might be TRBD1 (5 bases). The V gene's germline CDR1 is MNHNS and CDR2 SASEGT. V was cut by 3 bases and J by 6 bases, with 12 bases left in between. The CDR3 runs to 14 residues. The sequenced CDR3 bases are TGTGCCAGCAGTGACCCCGGGGGGTTTCAGCCC. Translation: CASSDPGGFQP. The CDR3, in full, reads CASSDPGGFQPQHF.

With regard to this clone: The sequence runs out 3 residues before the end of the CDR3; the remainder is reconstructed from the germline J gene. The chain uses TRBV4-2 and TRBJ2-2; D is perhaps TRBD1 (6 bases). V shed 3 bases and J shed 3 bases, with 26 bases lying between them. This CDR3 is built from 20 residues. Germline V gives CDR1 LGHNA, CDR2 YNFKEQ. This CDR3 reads CASSHARATGKVLDTGELFF. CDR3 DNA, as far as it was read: TGTGCCAGCAGCCACGCCCGCGCGACAGGAAAGGTATTAGACACCGGGGAG.

The CDR3 sequence: CASSETVGAYGYTF. The sequenced part of the CDR3 DNA is TGTGCCAGCAGTGAAACAGTGGGGGCCTATGGC. The chain uses TRBV2 and TRBJ1-2, with a tentative D call TRBD1 (6 bases). The read terminates 3 residues ahead of where the CDR3 ends, so the germline J gene completes it. The length of the CDR3 is 14 residues. Trimming left V 2 bases short and J 4 bases short, with 11 bases between. Germline V gene data show CDR1 as SNHLY and CDR2 as FYNNEI. The entire variable domain, with the rest obtained from reference TRBV2 and TRBJ1-2, is as follows: EPEVTQTPSHQVTQMGQEVILRCVPISNHLYFYWYRQILGQKVEFLVSFYNNEISEKSEIFDDQFSVERPDGSNFTLKIRSTKLEDSAMYFCASSETVGAYGYTFGSGTRLTVV.

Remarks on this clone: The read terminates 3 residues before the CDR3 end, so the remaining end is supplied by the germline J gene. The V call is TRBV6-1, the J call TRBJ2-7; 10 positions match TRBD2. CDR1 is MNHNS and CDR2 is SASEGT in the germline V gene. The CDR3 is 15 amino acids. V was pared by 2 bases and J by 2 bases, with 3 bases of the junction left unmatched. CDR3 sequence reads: CASSEIGLAAYEQYF. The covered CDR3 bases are TGTGCCAGCAGTGAAATAGGACTAGCGGCCTACGAG.

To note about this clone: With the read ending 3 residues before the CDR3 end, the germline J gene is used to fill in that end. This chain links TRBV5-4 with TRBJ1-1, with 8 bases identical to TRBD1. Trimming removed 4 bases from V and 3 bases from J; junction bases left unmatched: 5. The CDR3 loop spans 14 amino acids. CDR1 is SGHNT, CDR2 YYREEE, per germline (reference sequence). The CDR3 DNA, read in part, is TGTGCCAGCAGCCCTGGACAGGGCGACACTGAA. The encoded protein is CASSPGQGDTE. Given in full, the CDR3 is CASSPGQGDTEAFF.

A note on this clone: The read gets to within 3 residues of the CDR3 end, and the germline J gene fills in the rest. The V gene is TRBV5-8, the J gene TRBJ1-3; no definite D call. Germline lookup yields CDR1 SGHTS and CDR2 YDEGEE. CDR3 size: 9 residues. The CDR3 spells CASSNFIYF. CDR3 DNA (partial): TGTGCCAGCAGCAACTTC. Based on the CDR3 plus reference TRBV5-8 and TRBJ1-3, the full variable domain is EAGVTQSPTHLIKTRGQQATLRCSPISGHTSVYWYQQALGLGLQFLLWYDEGEERNRGNFPPRFSGRQFPNYSSELNVNALELEDSALYLCASSNFIYFGEGSWLTVV.

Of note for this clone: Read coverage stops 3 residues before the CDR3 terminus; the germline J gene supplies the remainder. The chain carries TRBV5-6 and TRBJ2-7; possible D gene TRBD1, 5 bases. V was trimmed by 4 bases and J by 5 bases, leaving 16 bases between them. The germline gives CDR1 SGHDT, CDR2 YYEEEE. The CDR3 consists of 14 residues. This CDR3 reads CASSGATGVHEQYF. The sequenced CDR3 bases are TGTGCCAGCAGCGGGGCGACGGGTGTCCACGAG.

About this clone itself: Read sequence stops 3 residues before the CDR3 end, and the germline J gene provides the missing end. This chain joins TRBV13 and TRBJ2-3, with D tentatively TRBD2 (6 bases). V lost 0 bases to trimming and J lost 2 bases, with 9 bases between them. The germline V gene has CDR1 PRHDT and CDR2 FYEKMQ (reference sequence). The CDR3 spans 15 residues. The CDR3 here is CASSLGRDTTDTQYF. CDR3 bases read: TGTGCCAGCAGCTTAGGGCGGGATACCACAGATACG.

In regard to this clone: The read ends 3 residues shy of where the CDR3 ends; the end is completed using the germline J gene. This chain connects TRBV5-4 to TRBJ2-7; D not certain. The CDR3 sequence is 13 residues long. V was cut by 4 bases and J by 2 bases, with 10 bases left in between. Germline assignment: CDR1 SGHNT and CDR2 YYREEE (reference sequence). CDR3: CASSPPAAYEQYF. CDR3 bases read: TGTGCCAGCAGCCCCCCGGCGGCCTACGAG.

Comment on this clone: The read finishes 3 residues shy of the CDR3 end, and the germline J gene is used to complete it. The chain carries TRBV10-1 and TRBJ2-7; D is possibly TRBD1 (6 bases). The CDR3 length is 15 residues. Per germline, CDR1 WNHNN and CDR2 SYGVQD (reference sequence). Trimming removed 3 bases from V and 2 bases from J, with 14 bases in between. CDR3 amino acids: CASSDPTRDTYEQYF. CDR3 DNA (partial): TGCGCCAGCAGTGATCCTACCCGGGACACCTACGAG.

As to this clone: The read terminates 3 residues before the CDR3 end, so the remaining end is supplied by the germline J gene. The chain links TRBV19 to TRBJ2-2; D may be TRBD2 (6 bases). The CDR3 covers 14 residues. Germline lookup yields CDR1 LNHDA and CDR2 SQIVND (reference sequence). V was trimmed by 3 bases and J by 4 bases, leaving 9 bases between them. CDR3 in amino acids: CASSMRGLTGELFF. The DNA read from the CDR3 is TGTGCCAGTAGTATGCGGGGACTCACCGGGGAG.

The CDR3 loop reads CASSRGQGMNGYTF. The sequenced CDR3 bases are TGTGCCAGTAGTAGGGGACAGGGGATGAATGGC. This chain joins TRBV19 and TRBJ1-2; 10 nucleotides match TRBD1. The CDR3 end falls 3 residues outside the read, so it is completed with the germline J gene. The CDR3 loop spans 14 amino acids. J gave up 6 bases and V 4 bases, and 5 bases lay outside the gene matches. Per the germline V gene, CDR1 is LNHDA and CDR2 is SQIVND (reference sequence).